This passage covers 19 T cell receptor beta chains from one sample sequenced in a study of T-cell memory formation after mild COVID-19. Each CDR3 protein is one row after TCRdb ran MiXCR on the 5' RACE reads. The table records about 110,000 distinct CDR3 sequences, about 15% of them present only once. Material for sequencing was PBMCs or a T cell subset sorted from them (not recorded which). Receptors were obtained from a man in his late teens or twenties who had mild COVID-19 (a few samples of this study predate the infection). Cell type and time point are not known.

This clonotype appeared a few times. This CDR3 reads CASSLTETNTEAFF. CDR3 nucleotide sequence: TGTGCCAGCAGCTTAACAGAAACGAACACTGAAGCTTTCTTT. The chain uses TRBV7-9 and TRBJ1-1; no reliable D call. Between the trimmed V and J ends, which lost 2 bases and 1 base, there was a span of 8 bases. There are 14 residues in the CDR3. Looked up from germline, CDR1 is SEHNR and CDR2 is FQNEAQ (reference sequence). The complete variable domain, with remaining parts taken from reference TRBV7-9 and TRBJ1-1, reads DTGVSQNPRHKITKRGQNVTFRCDPISEHNRLYWYRQTLGQGPEFLTYFQNEAQLEKSRLLSDRFSAERPKGSFSTLEIQRTEQGDSAMYLCASSLTETNTEAFFGQGTRLTVV.

In DNA, the CDR3 is TGTGCCAGCAGCTTATACGCAACGGATCAAGAGACCCAGTACTTC. This encodes CASSLYATDQETQYF. V is TRBV7-2 and J is TRBJ2-5; D is uncertain. The CDR3 loop spans 15 amino acids. V lost 2 bases and J 2 bases, leaving 12 bases between the germline ends. The germline V gene has CDR1 SGHTA and CDR2 FQGNSA.

The rearrangement links TRBV10-3 to TRBJ1-2; 10 nucleotides line up with TRBD1. This CDR3 is built from 17 residues. Per germline, CDR1 ENHRY and CDR2 SYGVKD. With 6 bases clipped from V and 8 bases from J, the junction kept 18 bases outside the gene matches. CDR3 sequence: CAIRTPIRDRGGDGYTF. DNA of the CDR3: TGTGCCATCAGGACTCCGATTCGGGACAGGGGAGGCGACGGCTACACCTTC.

This clonotype has at least ten counts. V and J are TRBV6-1 and TRBJ2-2, with a tentative D call TRBD2 (5 bases). CDR3 length equals 15 residues. The V gene's germline CDR1 is MNHNS and CDR2 SASEGT. V dropped 1 base and J dropped 0 bases, with 6 bases sitting between them. CDR3 bases: TGTGCCAGCAGTGAAGAACTAGCGAACACCGGGGAGCTGTTTTTT. Translation: CASSEELANTGELFF.

This chain joins TRBV4-1 and TRBJ2-2, with D perhaps matching TRBD1 (6 bases). The V gene's germline CDR1 is MGHRA and CDR2 YSYEKL. The CDR3 totals 16 residues. Trimming shortened V by 3 bases and J by 5 bases, and 16 bases separated the two germline ends. This CDR3 reads CASSQWGPSGTGELFF. DNA for the CDR3: TGCGCCAGCAGCCAGTGGGGGCCCTCCGGGACCGGGGAGCTGTTTTTT.

This chain uses TRBV6-2 or TRBV6-3 with TRBJ1-2, with a tentative D call TRBD1 (5 bases). This CDR3 contains 12 residues. Trimming removed 5 bases at V and 8 bases at J, with 12 bases between. Germline values: CDR1 MNHEY, CDR2 SVGEGT. The CDR3 DNA is TGTGCCAGCAGTACGACAGAATACGGCTACACCTTC. Its protein product is CASSTTEYGYTF.

This clonotype came up many times. Here the CDR3 reads CASSYGLAVYNEQFF. Here the CDR3 DNA reads TGTGCCAGCAGCTATGGACTAGCGGTTTACAATGAGCAGTTCTTC. The chain links TRBV7-3 to TRBJ2-1, with 10 bases that match TRBD2. The germline gives CDR1 SGHTA, CDR2 FQGTGA. The V gene end was trimmed by 4 bases and the J gene end by 4 bases; junction bases not matched to a gene: 4. CDR3 length equals 15 residues.

This clonotype came up a few times. This chain links TRBV12-3 or TRBV12-4 with TRBJ2-2; D not certain. Trimming cost V 4 bases and J 5 bases, with 14 bases left between them. The CDR3 extends over 15 amino acids. CDR3 nucleotides: TGTGCCAGCAGTTCCATCGACCCCTGGACCGGGGAGCTGTTTTTT. Residues: CASSSIDPWTGELFF.

This clonotype has a count of ten or more. V is TRBV12-3 or TRBV12-4 and J is TRBJ1-1; D ambiguous. Trimming shortened V by 1 base and J by 1 base, and 4 bases separated the two germline ends. The CDR3 spans 13 residues. CDR3 nucleotides: TGTGCCAGCAGTTTAGGACCGAACACTGAAGCTTTCTTT. Translating it yields CASSLGPNTEAFF.

The sample holds many counts of this clonotype. The V and J genes are TRBV7-9 and TRBJ1-1, with 9 bases matching TRBD1. Germline V gives CDR1 SEHNR, CDR2 FQNEAQ (reference sequence). The CDR3 is 15 amino acids. Losses at the gene ends were 5 bases for V and 5 bases for J; bases not matched to a gene: 9. CDR3 DNA sequence: TGTGCCAGCAGCCCCGTACGGGACAGGGCAACTGAAGCTTTCTTT. This sequence encodes CASSPVRDRATEAFF.

This clonotype was found many times. Here the CDR3 DNA reads TGTGCCAGCACCGGGAAGGGGCTTAGCACTGAAGCTTTCTTT. It specifies CASTGKGLSTEAFF. The chain combines TRBV7-9 with TRBJ1-1; D is perhaps TRBD1 (5 bases). V lost 7 bases and J lost 4, with 16 bases in between. Germline V gene data show CDR1 as SEHNR and CDR2 as FQNEAQ (reference sequence). This CDR3 spans 14 amino acids.

V is TRBV15 and J is TRBJ2-1; 9 nucleotides align to TRBD2. J was trimmed by 4 bases and V by 0 bases; bases with no gene match: 4. CDR1 is LNHNV, CDR2 YYDKDF, per germline (reference sequence). This CDR3 spans 16 amino acids. CDR3 protein: CATSRDGLATYNEQFF. In nucleotides, the CDR3 is TGTGCCACCAGCAGAGATGGACTAGCGACTTACAATGAGCAGTTCTTC.

The chain is built from TRBV7-2 and TRBJ2-5; D is possibly TRBD2 (6 bases). CDR1 and CDR2 from the germline V gene are SGHTA and FQGNSA. The CDR3 runs to 14 residues. V gave up 1 base and J gave up 4 bases, with 10 bases separating them. The CDR3 DNA is TGTGCCAGCAGCTTAGACCGCGGGGCAGAGACCCAGTACTTC. It is translated as CASSLDRGAETQYF.

The V and J genes are TRBV11-2 and TRBJ2-1; TRBD2 matches at 11 bases. The germline V gene has CDR1 SGHAT and CDR2 FQNNGV. The ends lost 1 base at V and 10 bases at J; junction bases unmatched: 12. The CDR3 spans 17 residues. Here the CDR3 reads CASSLGVPLAGAGEQFF. The CDR3, as DNA: TGTGCCAGCAGCTTAGGGGTCCCACTAGCGGGGGCCGGGGAGCAGTTCTTC.

This clonotype was seen more than once but under ten times. This CDR3 reads CASRPGTAMGEQYF. The CDR3 coding sequence is TGTGCCAGCAGACCCGGGACAGCCATGGGCGAGCAGTACTTC. The chain employs TRBV6-2 or TRBV6-3 and TRBJ2-7; 7 bases are shared with TRBD1. Germline V gene data show CDR1 as MNHEY and CDR2 as SVGEGT. Trimming cost V 6 bases and J 6 bases; bases outside gene matches: 11. This CDR3 spans 14 amino acids.

This chain joins TRBV12-3 or TRBV12-4 and TRBJ1-2, with TRBD1 identical over 8 bases. CDR3 length: 16 amino acids. Trimming removed 4 bases from V and 4 bases from J; junction bases left unmatched: 11. CDR3 DNA: TGTGCCAGCAGTTCCCACGGACAGGGAGCAGCCTATGGCTACACCTTC. Translated, it gives CASSSHGQGAAYGYTF.

This sequence joins TRBV10-3 and TRBJ2-7, with 9 positions matching TRBD1. This CDR3 is 15 amino acids long. V gave up 7 bases and J gave up 3 bases; unmatched junction bases: 10. Germline-derived CDR1 and CDR2 are ENHRY and SYGVKD. The CDR3 region has the DNA TGTGCCATCACTGACCCCGGGACAGGGCTCTACGAGCAGTACTTC. Protein: CAITDPGTGLYEQYF.

The chain uses TRBV19 and TRBJ2-3; D assignment may be TRBD1 or TRBD2 (6 bases each). The germline V gene has CDR1 LNHDA and CDR2 SQIVND (reference sequence). CDR3 length equals 15 residues. V lost 10 bases to trimming and J lost 4 bases, with 21 bases between them. The CDR3 DNA sequence: TGTGCCACTAAGGGGGGCCGACCCCCCGCAGATACGCAGTATTTT. It specifies CATKGGRPPADTQYF.

This clonotype showed up many times. This chain joins TRBV5-1 and TRBJ2-3; TRBD1 matches at 7 bases. With 2 bases clipped from V and 0 bases from J, the junction kept 3 bases outside the gene matches. There are 15 residues in the CDR3. Germline V gene sequence: CDR1 SGHRS, CDR2 YFSETQ. This CDR3 reads CASSFRDRSTDTQYF. The CDR3 DNA sequence: TGCGCCAGCAGCTTTCGGGACAGAAGCACAGATACGCAGTATTTT. Full variable domain (outside the CDR3, taken from reference TRBV5-1 and TRBJ2-3): KAGVTQTPRYLIKTRGQQVTLSCSPISGHRSVSWYQQTPGQGLQFLFEYFSETQRNKGNFPGRFSGRQFSNSRSEMNVSTLELGDSALYLCASSFRDRSTDTQYFGPGTRLTVL.